These 20 T cell receptor beta chains originate from one sample sequenced in a study of blood T cell repertoires in COVID-19. Assay: immunoSEQ multiplex PCR; the TCRdb copy retains only in-frame clones and omits some. The table records about 50,000 clones, over 75% of them present only once. Sequenced material: peripheral blood. Receptors were obtained from a man aged 50 or older with active COVID-19.

The CDR3 loop reads CASSPFAGYGQPQHF. In nucleotides, the CDR3 is TGTGCCAGCAGTCCCTTCGCGGGTTATGGCCAGCCCCAGCATTTT. The rearrangement uses TRBV6-5 and TRBJ1-5; D ambiguous. This CDR3 comprises 15 residues. V was shortened by 5 bases and J by 7 bases, with 18 bases between the two germline ends. Germline assignment: CDR1 MNHEY and CDR2 SVGAGI.

This chain uses TRBV10-3 with TRBJ1-5; 7 nucleotides align to TRBD1. V was pared by 2 bases and J by 2 bases, with 0 bases of the junction left unmatched. CDR1 ENHRY and CDR2 SYGVKD come from the germline V gene. The CDR3 contains 14 residues. The CDR3 coding sequence is TGTGCCATCAGTGAGACAGGGGGCAATCAGCCCCAGCATTTT. Its translation is CAISETGGNQPQHF.

This chain links TRBV7-8 with TRBJ1-1, with TRBD1 matching over 7 bases. The trim removed 5 bases at V and 8 bases at J, leaving 5 bases unmatched. This CDR3 region has 12 residues. CDR1 and CDR2 from the germline V gene are SGHVS and FQNEAQ. Here the CDR3 reads CASSRPGGEAFF. CDR3 bases: TGTGCCAGCAGCCGACCAGGGGGGGAAGCTTTCTTT.

This clone has a handful of counts. V gene TRBV4-1 combines with J gene TRBJ1-2; 8 bases map to TRBD1. Germline V gene sequence: CDR1 MGHRA, CDR2 YSYEKL. The trim removed 0 bases at V and 5 bases at J, leaving 5 bases unmatched. The length of the CDR3 is 15 residues. For the CDR3, the DNA is TGCGCCAGCAGCCAAGAGGACAGGGAATTATATGGCTACACCTTC. It yields the protein CASSQEDRELYGYTF.

V gene TRBV27 combines with J gene TRBJ2-1; 7 nucleotides match TRBD1. The CDR3 totals 16 residues. The V and J ends lost 7 bases and 9 bases, in that order; junction bases with no gene match: 18. Germline CDR1 is MNHEY and CDR2 is SMNVEV (reference sequence). The CDR3 bases are TGTGCCAGCACCCCGAGGGGGCGGGCCCAGCAGGGTGAGCAGTTCTTC. This codes for CASTPRGRAQQGEQFF.

The chain links TRBV2 to TRBJ2-6; 8 bases match TRBD1. This CDR3 is 19 amino acids long. The germline V gene encodes CDR1 SNHLY and CDR2 FYNNEI. The V gene end was trimmed by 5 bases and the J gene end by 3 bases; junction bases not matched to a gene: 15. The CDR3 nucleotides are TGTGCCAGCAGTACAAAAACAGGGGGATTCCTTCTTGGGGCCAACGTCCTGACTTTC. Protein product: CASSTKTGGFLLGANVLTF.

For the CDR3, the DNA is TGTGCCAGCAGTGTCACTAACACTGAAGCTTTCTTT. Encoded protein: CASSVTNTEAFF. The chain is built from TRBV2 and TRBJ1-1; D unresolved. V was pared by 4 bases and J by 2 bases, with 5 bases between. The CDR3 runs to 12 residues. Germline V gene sequence: CDR1 SNHLY, CDR2 FYNNEI.

The J gene is TRBJ1-5, the V gene TRBV5-1, with D possibly TRBD1 on 6 matching bases. Germline assignment: CDR1 SGHRS and CDR2 YFSETQ. The CDR3 extends over 16 amino acids. Between the trimmed V and J ends, which lost 4 bases and 0 bases, there was a span of 14 bases. In DNA form, the CDR3 reads TGCGCCAGCAGCCCTACAGGGCCTTATAGCAATCAGCCCCAGCATTTT. This sequence encodes CASSPTGPYSNQPQHF.

This clone was recorded a few times. The chain joins TRBV19 to TRBJ2-2; TRBD2 matches at 7 bases. Per germline, CDR1 LNHDA and CDR2 SQIVND (reference sequence). This CDR3 has 13 amino acids. V lost 9 bases, J lost 2 bases, and 3 bases stayed unmatched. CDR3 coding DNA: TGTGCCAGCAAGCGGGATAACACCGGGGAGCTGTTTTTT. Translated: CASKRDNTGELFF.

V gene TRBV7-8 combines with J gene TRBJ1-3, with 8 bases that match TRBD1. Germline assignment: CDR1 SGHVS and CDR2 FQNEAQ. The CDR3 extends over 15 amino acids. V lost 6 bases, J lost 3 bases, and 7 bases stayed unmatched. The CDR3 DNA is TGTGCCAGCAGACCCTTTGGACAGGGTGGAAACACCATATATTTT. Protein: CASRPFGQGGNTIYF.

The chain carries TRBV19 and TRBJ2-4; 8 bases map to TRBD1. This CDR3 contains 14 residues. V gave up 8 bases and J gave up 7 bases; unmatched junction bases: 10. The V gene's germline CDR1 is LNHDA and CDR2 SQIVND (reference sequence). The CDR3 DNA follows: TGTGCCAGTCGGGGACAGGTGGGGCGGAACATTCAGTACTTC. Its translation is CASRGQVGRNIQYF.

This chain uses TRBV18 with TRBJ2-7, with D uncertain. There are 13 residues in the CDR3. Germline V lookup: CDR1 KGHSH, CDR2 LQKENI. V gave up 4 bases and J gave up 1 base, with 8 bases separating them. For the CDR3, the DNA is TGTGCCAGCTCACAACAGCTATCCTACGAGCAGTACTTC. It specifies CASSQQLSYEQYF.

A single count supports this clone. The rearrangement uses TRBV15 and TRBJ2-7, with D possibly being TRBD2 (6 bases). Per germline, CDR1 LNHNV and CDR2 YYDKDF (reference sequence). CDR3 length equals 15 residues. Trimming took 2 bases from V and 3 from J, leaving 14 bases between them. The CDR3 here is CATSRTRLGGYEQYF. CDR3 nucleotides: TGTGCCACCAGCAGAACCAGGCTCGGGGGCTACGAGCAGTACTTC.

This clone has more than one count but fewer than ten. The V and J genes are TRBV7-9 and TRBJ1-2; D ambiguous. Trimming took off 0 bases at V and 6 bases at J, with 2 bases between the two ends. This CDR3 contains 11 residues. Germline CDR1 is SEHNR and CDR2 is FQNEAQ (reference sequence). The CDR3 loop reads CASSLANGYTF. CDR3 in DNA: TGTGCCAGCAGCTTAGCTAATGGCTACACCTTC.

The chain uses TRBV6-2 or TRBV6-3 and TRBJ1-5; TRBD1 matches at 11 bases. CDR1 MNHEY and CDR2 SVGEGT come from the germline V gene. The CDR3 runs 17 residues. The trim removed 2 bases at V and 6 bases at J, leaving 9 bases unmatched. The CDR3 here is CASSYVVGQGVGQPQHF. In DNA form, the CDR3 reads TGTGCCAGCAGTTACGTAGTGGGACAGGGGGTAGGTCAGCCCCAGCATTTT.

In its sample, this clone was seen a few times. This sequence joins TRBV5-1 and TRBJ2-2; 7 bases align to TRBD1. The CDR3 length is 16 residues. V shed 4 bases and J 4 bases; nucleotides not matched to a gene: 10. Germline CDR1 and CDR2: SGHRS and YFSETQ. DNA for the CDR3: TGCGCCAGCAGCGCTTGGAAGGGACAGAGCACCGGGGAGCTGTTTTTT. This codes for CASSAWKGQSTGELFF.

The genes are TRBV11-2 and TRBJ2-5; D ambiguous. This CDR3 is 13 amino acids long. Trimming left V 5 bases short and J 5 bases short, with 12 bases between. The germline V gene has CDR1 SGHAT and CDR2 FQNNGV. CDR3 nucleotide sequence: TGTGCCAGCAGCCCCACGTCCAGGGAGACCCAGTACTTC. It encodes CASSPTSRETQYF.

V usage is TRBV10-3 and J usage is TRBJ2-3; the D is unclear. Trimming shortened V by 5 bases and J by 4 bases, and 4 bases separated the two germline ends. The V gene's germline CDR1 is ENHRY and CDR2 SYGVKD. CDR3 length: 11 residues. CDR3 sequence (DNA): TGTGCCATCAGTTTCGCAGATACGCAGTATTTT. Translation gives CAISFADTQYF.

The chain links TRBV29-1 to TRBJ2-7; tentatively, D is TRBD2 (6 bases). In germline, CDR1 is SQVTM, CDR2 ANQGSEA. This CDR3 has 13 amino acids. V dropped 0 bases and J dropped 2 bases, with 8 bases sitting between them. The CDR3 protein is CSVEDRETYEQYF. As DNA, the CDR3 is TGCAGCGTTGAAGATCGGGAGACCTACGAGCAGTACTTC.

This clone appeared a few times. The chain employs TRBV18 and TRBJ1-5; D is undetermined. Looked up from germline, CDR1 is KGHSH and CDR2 is LQKENI. CDR3 length: 17 amino acids. V was cut by 0 bases and J by 2 bases, with 14 bases left in between. Written as DNA, the CDR3 is TGTGCCAGCTCACCACCAGGGCCGGGAGCGGGCAATCAGCCCCAGCATTTT. The encoded protein is CASSPPGPGAGNQPQHF.